In this sample, the clone carrying this T cell receptor (beta chain) turned up once. Its target is unknown. Libraries were prepared by immunoSEQ multiplex PCR; TCRdb keeps only in-frame clonotypes and omits some of them. The table has about 19,000 clones, roughly 65% seen once. The sample comes from a study of Tregs in tolerant kidney transplant recipients. About the study: Sorting of CD4+CD25+CD127- cells followed roughly three-day belatacept mixed lymphocyte reactions, sometimes with roughly five-day graft donor restimulation. Recipient cells were told from donor cells by antibody staining. Study findings and constraints: The most relevant donor-specific Treg TCRbeta repertoire apparently came from expansion with activated donor B cells. Biological reproducibility was not directly addressed in this study.

The CDR3 extends over 12 amino acids. Per the germline V gene, CDR1 is MNHNY and CDR2 is SVGAGI (reference sequence). Trimming stripped 5 bases from V and 3 bases from J, with 7 bases between. The chain is built from TRBV6-6 and TRBJ1-2, with D hard to call. Sequenced: Tregs from blood cultured with allogeneic cells. The clonotype was recovered from a human donor in good health. This CDR3 is CASSPGYYGYTF. CDR3 DNA sequence: TGTGCCAGCAGTCCCGGATACTATGGCTACACCTTC.